This TCR beta chain was sequenced in a study of blood T cell repertoires in COVID-19. At the level of the study: PBMCs, B-cell-depleted T cells, or T cells were the source of the cDNA or gDNA that made up the material.

Source study methods: Estimation of nucleated cell counts relied on the amplification of reference gene primers. The protocol was immunoSEQ multiplex PCR, while the TCRdb copy is restricted to in-frame clones and leaves out a portion. V, J and clone size are taken as reported in that table, and D and trimming were inferred from the DNA itself. The sample consists of more than 90,000 clones, around 85% of them appearing once. CDR1 MNHNY and CDR2 SVGAGI come from the germline V gene (reference sequence). The CDR3 covers 20 residues. V lost 5 bases and J lost 2; bases outside the gene matches: 18. The sequence was collected from a woman aged 70-85 years with active or convalescent COVID-19. The sample consisted of peripheral blood. The V and J genes are TRBV6-6 and TRBJ1-5, with 10 bases that match TRBD1. The CDR3 bases are TGTGCCAGCAGTCGTTGGTACGTTGGACAGGGGGTATCTGGCAATCAGCCCCAGCATTTT. It encodes CASSRWYVGQGVSGNQPQHF.